This T cell receptor beta chain appears in the sequencing data of a study of regulatory T cells in long-lasting Graves disease. Study-level findings and limits: Among persistent patients, a larger number of public clonotypes were shared (around 2,700) than among newly diagnosed patients (about 970).

This clonotype was seen at least ten times. The antigen is undetermined. CDR1 MNHNS and CDR2 SASEGT come from the germline V gene. Between the trimmed V and J ends, which lost 7 bases and 9 bases, there was a span of 22 bases. This CDR3 spans 16 amino acids. Time point meaning: persistent/refractory GD, antithyroid drugs over 5 years with positive TRAb. From RNA extracted from PBMCs, the TCR library was made. Construction of TCR beta libraries relied on iRepertoire HTBI primers and on Arm-PCR targeting CDR3 regions. MiXCR, run by TCRdb on the multiplex PCR reads, gives a single entry per CDR3 protein. This table holds fewer than 550,000 distinct CDR3 sequences, about a fifth found once.

The receptor was isolated from a female donor with Graves disease. Specimen: peripheral blood mononuclear cells (PBMCs), collected when the disease was refractory, from a patient treated with antithyroid drugs. The V gene is TRBV6-1, the J gene TRBJ1-6, with TRBD1 as a possible D gene (5 bases). The CDR3 spells CASTTRGVVPISPLHF. In DNA form, the CDR3 reads TGTGCCAGCACCACCCGAGGGGTGGTTCCAATTTCACCCCTCCACTTT.